This T cell receptor (beta chain) came from a study of CD8 T cells in Susac syndrome. The study's findings and limits: There was no clonal expansion in the CD4+ T cell repertoires of Susac syndrome.

The T cells that were sequenced for TCR beta were CD8+ and CD4+ cells from blood. On this clonotype itself: What it recognizes is unknown.

CDR1 and CDR2 from the germline V gene are SGHTA and FQGNSA. The CDR3 covers 14 residues. V lost 5 bases, J lost 3 bases, and 13 bases lay in between. RNA totalling roughly 0.45 to 1 ug underwent reverse transcription with random hexamers. Coverage of TCR beta CDR3 amplification by immunoSEQ multiplex PCR extended to 54 Vbeta and 13 Jbeta. TCRdb passed the immunoSEQ multiplex PCR reads through MiXCR, listing each CDR3 protein once. Of about 180,000 distinct CDR3 sequences in the sample, 94% were seen once. The sequence was collected from a human donor with Susac syndrome. This chain uses TRBV7-2 with TRBJ1-1; D may be TRBD1 (6 bases). The sequencing sample was made of CD4+ T cells from PBMCs. CDR3 nucleotide sequence: TGTGCCAGCAGCATCGGACAGACCTACACTGAAGCTTTCTTT. It specifies CASSIGQTYTEAFF.